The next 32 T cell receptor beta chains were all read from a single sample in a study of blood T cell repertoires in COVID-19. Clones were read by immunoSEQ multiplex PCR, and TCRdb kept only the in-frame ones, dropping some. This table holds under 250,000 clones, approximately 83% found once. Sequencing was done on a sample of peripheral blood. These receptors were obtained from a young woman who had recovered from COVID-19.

CDR3 nucleotide sequence: TGTGCCAGCAGCCGGACAGACCAAGAGACCCAGTACTTC. Translation gives CASSRTDQETQYF. V usage is TRBV6-5 and J usage is TRBJ2-5; D is possibly TRBD1 (6 bases). The germline V and J ends were trimmed by 6 bases and 0 bases, with 8 bases remaining between them. The CDR3 contains 13 residues. The germline V gene has CDR1 MNHEY and CDR2 SVGAGI.

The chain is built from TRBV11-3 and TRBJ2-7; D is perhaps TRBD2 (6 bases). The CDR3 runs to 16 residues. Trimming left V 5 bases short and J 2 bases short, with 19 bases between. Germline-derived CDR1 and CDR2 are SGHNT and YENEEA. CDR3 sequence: CASSQATVGLTYEQYF. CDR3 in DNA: TGTGCCAGCAGCCAAGCTACCGTGGGACTCACCTACGAGCAGTACTTC.

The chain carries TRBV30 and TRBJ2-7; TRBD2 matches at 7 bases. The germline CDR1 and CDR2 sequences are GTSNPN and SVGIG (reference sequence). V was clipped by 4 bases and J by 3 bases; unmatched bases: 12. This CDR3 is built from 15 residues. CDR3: CAWTHGAGEVYEQYF. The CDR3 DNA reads TGTGCCTGGACCCACGGGGCGGGAGAGGTCTACGAGCAGTACTTC.

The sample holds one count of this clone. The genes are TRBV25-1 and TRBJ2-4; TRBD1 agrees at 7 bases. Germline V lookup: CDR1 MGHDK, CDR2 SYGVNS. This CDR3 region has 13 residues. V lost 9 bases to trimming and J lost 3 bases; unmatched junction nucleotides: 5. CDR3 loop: CARTGRDKNIQYF. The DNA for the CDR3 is TGTGCCAGGACAGGGAGAGACAAAAACATTCAGTACTTC. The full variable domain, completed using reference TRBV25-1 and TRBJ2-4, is EADIYQTPRYLVIGTGKKITLECSQTMGHDKMYWYQQDPGMELHLIHYSYGVNSTEKGDLSSESTVSRIRTEHFPLTLESARPSHTSQYLCARTGRDKNIQYFGAGTRLSVL.

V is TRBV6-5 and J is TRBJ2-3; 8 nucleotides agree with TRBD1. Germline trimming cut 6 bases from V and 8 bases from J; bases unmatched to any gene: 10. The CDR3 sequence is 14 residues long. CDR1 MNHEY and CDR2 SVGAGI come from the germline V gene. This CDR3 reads CASSTGTGPGTQYF. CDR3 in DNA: TGTGCCAGCAGCACCGGGACAGGCCCCGGTACGCAGTATTTT.

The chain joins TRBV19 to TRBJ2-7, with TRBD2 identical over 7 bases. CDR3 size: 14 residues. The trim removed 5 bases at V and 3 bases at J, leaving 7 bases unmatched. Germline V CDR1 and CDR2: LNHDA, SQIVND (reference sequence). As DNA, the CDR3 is TGTGCCAGTAGTCCTCCGGGACTATACTACGAGCAGTACTTC. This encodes CASSPPGLYYEQYF.

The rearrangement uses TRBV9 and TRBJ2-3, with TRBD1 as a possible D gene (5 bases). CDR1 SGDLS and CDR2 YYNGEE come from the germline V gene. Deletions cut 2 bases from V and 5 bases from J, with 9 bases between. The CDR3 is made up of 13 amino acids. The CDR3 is CASSVRVRDTQYF. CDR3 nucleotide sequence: TGTGCCAGCAGCGTCAGGGTCCGAGATACGCAGTATTTT.

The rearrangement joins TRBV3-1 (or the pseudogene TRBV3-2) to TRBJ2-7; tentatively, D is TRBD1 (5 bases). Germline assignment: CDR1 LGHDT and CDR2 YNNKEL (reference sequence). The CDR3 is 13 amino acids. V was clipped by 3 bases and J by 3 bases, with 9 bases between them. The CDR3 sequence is CASSQDTIYEQYF. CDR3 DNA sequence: TGTGCCAGCAGCCAGGACACTATCTACGAGCAGTACTTC.

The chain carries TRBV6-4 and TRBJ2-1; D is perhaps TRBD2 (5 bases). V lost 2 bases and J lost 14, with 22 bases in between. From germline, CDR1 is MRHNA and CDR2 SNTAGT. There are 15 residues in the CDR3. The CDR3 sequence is CASSDTKRTLGWKFF. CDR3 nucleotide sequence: TGTGCCAGCAGTGACACTAAAAGGACTCTTGGATGGAAGTTCTTC.

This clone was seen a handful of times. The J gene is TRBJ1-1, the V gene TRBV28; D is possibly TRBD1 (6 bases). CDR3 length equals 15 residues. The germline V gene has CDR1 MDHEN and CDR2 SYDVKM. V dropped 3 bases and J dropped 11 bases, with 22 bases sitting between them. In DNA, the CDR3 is TGTGCCAGCAGTTTCCCCGGGGGGGGGCTACAATTGGCTTTCTTT. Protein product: CASSFPGGGLQLAFF.

CDR3 coding DNA: TGCGCCAGCAGCCAAGAAGCTCCGGCAGATACGCAGTATTTT. Protein product: CASSQEAPADTQYF. This chain uses TRBV4-1 with TRBJ2-3, with D hard to call. This CDR3 is 14 amino acids long. Germline V gives CDR1 MGHRA, CDR2 YSYEKL. The V end was cut by 0 bases, the J end by 4 bases, with 8 bases between.

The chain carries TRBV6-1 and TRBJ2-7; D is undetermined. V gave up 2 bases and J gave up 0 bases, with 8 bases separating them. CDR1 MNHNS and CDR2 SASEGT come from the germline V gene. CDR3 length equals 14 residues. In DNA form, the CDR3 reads TGTGCCAGCAGTGAATTCGTCAGCTCCTACGAGCAGTACTTC. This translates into CASSEFVSSYEQYF.

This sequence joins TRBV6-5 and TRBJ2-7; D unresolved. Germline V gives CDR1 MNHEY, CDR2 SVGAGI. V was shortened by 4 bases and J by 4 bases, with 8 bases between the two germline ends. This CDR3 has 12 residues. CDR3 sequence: CASSSRGYEQYF. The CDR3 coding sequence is TGTGCCAGCAGTTCTCGAGGTTACGAGCAGTACTTC.

The CDR3 DNA follows: TGTGCCAGCAGGCAGAAGGGAGCTAGCGGAGAGGATCAAACCTACGAGCAGTACTTC. Residues: CASRQKGASGEDQTYEQYF. V gene TRBV11-2 combines with J gene TRBJ2-7; 7 bases align to TRBD2. V gave up 6 bases and J gave up 2 bases; unmatched junction bases: 22. Per the germline V gene, CDR1 is SGHAT and CDR2 is FQNNGV. The CDR3 extends over 19 amino acids.

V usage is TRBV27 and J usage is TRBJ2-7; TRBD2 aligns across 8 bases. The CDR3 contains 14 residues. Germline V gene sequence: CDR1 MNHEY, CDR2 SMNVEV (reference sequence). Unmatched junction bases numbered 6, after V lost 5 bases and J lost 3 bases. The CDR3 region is CASSRLATDYEQYF. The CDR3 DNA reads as TGTGCCAGCAGTCGACTAGCGACAGACTACGAGCAGTACTTC.

The DNA of the CDR3 is TGTGCCTGGAGTGTATCACTGCTTTCGAACACCGGGGAGCTGTTTTTT. This codes for CAWSVSLLSNTGELFF. The rearrangement uses TRBV30 and TRBJ2-2; D not certain. This CDR3 region has 16 residues. Per the germline V gene, CDR1 is GTSNPN and CDR2 is SVGIG (reference sequence). V lost 0 bases to trimming and J lost 0 bases, with 11 bases between them.

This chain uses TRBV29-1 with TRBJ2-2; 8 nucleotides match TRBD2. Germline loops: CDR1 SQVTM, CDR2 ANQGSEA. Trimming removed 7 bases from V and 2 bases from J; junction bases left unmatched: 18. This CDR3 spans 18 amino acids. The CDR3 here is CSALLGAPSGHNTGELFF. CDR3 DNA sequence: TGCAGCGCGTTATTGGGCGCGCCTAGCGGGCACAACACCGGGGAGCTGTTTTTT.

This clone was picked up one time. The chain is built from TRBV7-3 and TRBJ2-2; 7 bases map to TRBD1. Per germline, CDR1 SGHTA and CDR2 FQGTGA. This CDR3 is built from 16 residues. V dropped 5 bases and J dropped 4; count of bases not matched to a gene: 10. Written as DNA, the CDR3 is TGTGCCAGCAGCCCACAGGGGATTGATCCCACCGGGGAGCTGTTTTTT. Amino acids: CASSPQGIDPTGELFF.

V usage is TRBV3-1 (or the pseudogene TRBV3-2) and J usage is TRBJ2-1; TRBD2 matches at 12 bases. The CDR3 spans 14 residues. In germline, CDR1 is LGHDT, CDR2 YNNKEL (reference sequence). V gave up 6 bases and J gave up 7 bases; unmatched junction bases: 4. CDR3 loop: CASSLTSGSNEQFF. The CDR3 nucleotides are TGTGCCAGCAGTCTGACTAGCGGGAGTAATGAGCAGTTCTTC.

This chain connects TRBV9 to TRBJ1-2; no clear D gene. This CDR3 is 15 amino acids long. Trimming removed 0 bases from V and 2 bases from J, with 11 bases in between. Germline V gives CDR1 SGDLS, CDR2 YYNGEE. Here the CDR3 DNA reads TGTGCCAGCAGCGTAGATCACCTACCAAACTATGGCTACACCTTC. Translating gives CASSVDHLPNYGYTF.

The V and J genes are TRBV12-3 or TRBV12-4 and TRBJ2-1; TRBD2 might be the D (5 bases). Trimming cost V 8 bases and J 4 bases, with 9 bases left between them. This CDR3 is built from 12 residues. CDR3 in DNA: TGTGCCAGCGGAGGTGGGTACAATGAGCAGTTCTTC. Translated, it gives CASGGGYNEQFF.

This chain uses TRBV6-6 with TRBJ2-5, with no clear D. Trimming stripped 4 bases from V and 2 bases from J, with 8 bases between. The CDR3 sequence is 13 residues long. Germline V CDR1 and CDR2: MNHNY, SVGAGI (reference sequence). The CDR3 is CASSSSDQETQYF. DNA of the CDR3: TGTGCCAGCAGTTCCAGCGATCAAGAGACCCAGTACTTC.

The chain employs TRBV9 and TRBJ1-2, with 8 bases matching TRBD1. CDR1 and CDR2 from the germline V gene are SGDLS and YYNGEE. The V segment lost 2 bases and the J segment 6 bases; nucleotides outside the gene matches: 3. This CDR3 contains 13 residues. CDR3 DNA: TGTGCCAGCAGCGTTGACAGGGGCGATGGCTACACCTTC. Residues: CASSVDRGDGYTF.

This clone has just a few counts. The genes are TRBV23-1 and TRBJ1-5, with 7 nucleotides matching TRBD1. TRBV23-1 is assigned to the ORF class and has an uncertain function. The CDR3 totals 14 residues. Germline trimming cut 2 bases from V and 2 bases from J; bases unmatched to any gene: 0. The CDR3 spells CASSQTGGNQPQHF. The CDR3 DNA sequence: TGCGCCAGCAGTCAAACAGGGGGCAATCAGCCCCAGCATTTT.

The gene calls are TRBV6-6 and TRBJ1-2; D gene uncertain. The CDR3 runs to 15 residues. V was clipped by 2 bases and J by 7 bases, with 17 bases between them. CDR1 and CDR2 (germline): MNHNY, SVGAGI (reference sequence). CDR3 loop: CASSYAPTQSIGYTF. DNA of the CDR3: TGTGCCAGCAGTTACGCCCCCACCCAGTCGATTGGCTACACCTTC.

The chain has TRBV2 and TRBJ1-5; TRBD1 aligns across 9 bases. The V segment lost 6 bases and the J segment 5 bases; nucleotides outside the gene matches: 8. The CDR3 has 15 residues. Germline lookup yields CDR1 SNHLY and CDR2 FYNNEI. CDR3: CASRATGGSDQPQHF. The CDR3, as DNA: TGTGCCAGCAGAGCAACAGGGGGCAGCGATCAGCCCCAGCATTTT.

The CDR3 sequence is CASSSGLAGRSYNEQFF. The CDR3 coding sequence is TGTGCCAGCAGCTCTGGACTAGCGGGACGCTCCTACAATGAGCAGTTCTTC. The chain carries TRBV11-2 and TRBJ2-1; 12 bases line up with TRBD2. V dropped 4 bases and J dropped 0; count of bases not matched to a gene: 4. From germline, CDR1 is SGHAT and CDR2 FQNNGV. The CDR3 has 17 amino acids.

The chain's CDR3 is CASSPRTSGPTSTDTQYF. CDR3 coding DNA: TGTGCCAGCTCACCAAGGACTAGCGGGCCTACTAGCACAGATACGCAGTATTTT. The chain carries TRBV18 and TRBJ2-3; 11 positions match TRBD2. From germline, CDR1 is KGHSH and CDR2 LQKENI. Losses at the gene ends were 2 bases for V and 0 bases for J; bases not matched to a gene: 7. The CDR3 is 18 residues long. The complete variable domain, with remaining parts taken from reference TRBV18 and TRBJ2-3, reads NAGVMQNPRHLVRRRGQEARLRCSPMKGHSHVYWYRQLPEEGLKFMVYLQKENIIDESGMPKERFSAEFPKEGPSILRIQQVVRGDSAAYFCASSPRTSGPTSTDTQYFGPGTRLTVL.

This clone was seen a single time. In DNA, the CDR3 is TGTGCCAGCAGGAGACGACCTCCAGAGGGCGAGCAGTACTTC. Its translation: CASRRRPPEGEQYF. This chain joins TRBV27 and TRBJ2-7; a weak D match, TRBD2 (5 bases). The V and J ends lost 6 bases and 6 bases respectively, with 18 bases between them. This CDR3 comprises 14 residues. Germline CDR1 is MNHEY and CDR2 is SMNVEV (reference sequence).

The CDR3 loop reads CASSYRDRDGYTF. For the CDR3, the DNA is TGTGCCAGCAGTTACAGGGACAGAGATGGCTACACCTTC. The rearrangement joins TRBV6-6 to TRBJ1-2, with 7 bases aligning to TRBD1. Per the germline V gene, CDR1 is MNHNY and CDR2 is SVGAGI (reference sequence). The CDR3 spans 13 residues. The V gene end was trimmed by 2 bases and the J gene end by 6 bases; junction bases not matched to a gene: 3.

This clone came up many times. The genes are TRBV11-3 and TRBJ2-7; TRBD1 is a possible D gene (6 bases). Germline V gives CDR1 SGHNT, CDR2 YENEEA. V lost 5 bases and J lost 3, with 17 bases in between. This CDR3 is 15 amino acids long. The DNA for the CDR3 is TGTGCCAGCAGCCTGCAGACAGGACCACACTACGAGCAGTACTTC. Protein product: CASSLQTGPHYEQYF.

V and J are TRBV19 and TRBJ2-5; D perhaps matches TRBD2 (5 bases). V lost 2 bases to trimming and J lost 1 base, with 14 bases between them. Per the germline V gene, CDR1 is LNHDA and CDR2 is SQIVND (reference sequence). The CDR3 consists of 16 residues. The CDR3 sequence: CASSITGYRLQETQYF. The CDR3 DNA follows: TGTGCCAGTAGTATAACGGGGTATAGGCTCCAAGAGACCCAGTACTTC.